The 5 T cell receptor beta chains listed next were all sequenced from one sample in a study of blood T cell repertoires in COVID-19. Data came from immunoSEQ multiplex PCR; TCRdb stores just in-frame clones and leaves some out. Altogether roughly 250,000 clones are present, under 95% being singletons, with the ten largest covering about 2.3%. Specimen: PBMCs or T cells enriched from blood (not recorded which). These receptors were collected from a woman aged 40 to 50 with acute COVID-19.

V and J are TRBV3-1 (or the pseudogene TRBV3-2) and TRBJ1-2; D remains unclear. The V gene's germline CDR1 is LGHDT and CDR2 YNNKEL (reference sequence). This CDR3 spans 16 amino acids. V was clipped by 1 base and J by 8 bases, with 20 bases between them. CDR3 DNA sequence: TGTGCCAGCAGCCAAGGGATTCCCGGGATCGGGGAAGGCTACACCTTC. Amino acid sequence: CASSQGIPGIGEGYTF.

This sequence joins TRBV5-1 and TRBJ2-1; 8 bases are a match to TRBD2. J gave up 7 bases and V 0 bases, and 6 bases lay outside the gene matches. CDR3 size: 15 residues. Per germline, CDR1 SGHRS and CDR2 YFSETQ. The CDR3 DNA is TGCGCCAGCAGCTTGGGCGGGAGGCCCGTAAATGAGCAGTTCTTC. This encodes CASSLGGRPVNEQFF.

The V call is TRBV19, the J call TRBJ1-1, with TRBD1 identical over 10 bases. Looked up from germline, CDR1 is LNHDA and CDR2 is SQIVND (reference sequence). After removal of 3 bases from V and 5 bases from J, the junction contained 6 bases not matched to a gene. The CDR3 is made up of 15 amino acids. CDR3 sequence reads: CASSILSGQGTEAFF. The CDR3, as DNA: TGTGCCAGTAGTATTCTGTCGGGACAGGGGACTGAAGCTTTCTTT.

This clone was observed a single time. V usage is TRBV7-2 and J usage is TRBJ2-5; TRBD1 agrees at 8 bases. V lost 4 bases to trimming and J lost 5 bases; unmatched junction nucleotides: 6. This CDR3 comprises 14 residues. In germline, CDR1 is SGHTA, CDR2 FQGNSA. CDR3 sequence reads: CASSWQGAGETQYF. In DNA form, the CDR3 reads TGTGCCAGCAGCTGGCAGGGGGCCGGGGAGACCCAGTACTTC. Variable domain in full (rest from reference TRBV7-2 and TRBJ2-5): GAGVSQSPSNKVTEKGKDVELRCDPISGHTALYWYRQSLGQGLEFLIYFQGNSAPDKSGLPSDRFSAERTGGSVSTLTIQRTQQEDSAVYLCASSWQGAGETQYFGPGTRLLVL.

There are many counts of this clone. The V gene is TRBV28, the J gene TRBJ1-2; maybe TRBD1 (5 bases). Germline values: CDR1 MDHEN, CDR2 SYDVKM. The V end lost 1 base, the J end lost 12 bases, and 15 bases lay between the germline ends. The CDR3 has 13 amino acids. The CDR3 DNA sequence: TGTGCCAGCAGTTTATTTGGTCAGGGTGACAACACCTTC. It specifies CASSLFGQGDNTF.